The rows below give T cell receptor beta chains drawn from one sample of a study of T cell responses to AZD1222 COVID-19 vaccine. The repertoire was sequenced with immunoSEQ multiplex PCR; TCRdb's copy has only in-frame clones and lacks some. Among 70,000 to 95,000 clones listed, under 90% were seen once. The specimen was peripheral blood, collected 28 days after the second AZD1222 dose. The receptors stem from an adult who received the AZD1222 COVID-19 vaccine. Both conserved end residues are part of each CDR3. A D gene is named only where the DNA matches it firmly. Clone size is shown for a subset of rows, as once, few, many or a class of expanded clone.

abundance,j_gene,v_gene,d_gene,CDR3nt,CDR3aa
-,TRBJ1-1,TRBV2,-,TGTGCCAGCAGTGAAATCTGGGAGGACAGCACTGAAGCTTTCTTT,CASSEIWEDSTEAFF
-,TRBJ2-5,TRBV10-3,-,TGTGCCATCAGTGAGTCTGGGACACACCGAAGAGAGACCCAGTACTTC,CAISESGTHRRETQYF
-,TRBJ2-3,TRBV5-1,-,TGCGCCAGCAGCTCCCAAGATACGCAGTATTTT,CASSSQDTQYF
once,TRBJ1-6,TRBV7-3,TRBD1,TGTGCCAGCAGCTTGCAACAGGGGAGAAATTCACCCCTCCACTTT,CASSLQQGRNSPLHF
-,TRBJ2-4,TRBV18,-,TGTGCCAGCTCACGTCCGGAGGACCCAGCCTTTGGCGAAAACATTCAGTACTTC,CASSRPEDPAFGENIQYF
-,TRBJ2-2,TRBV6-5,TRBD1,TGTGCCAGCAGCCTCGGACAGGGGGCGGTCGGGGAGCTGTTTTTT,CASSLGQGAVGELFF
-,TRBJ1-5,TRBV4-1,-,TGCGCCAGCAGCCAAGCGGGGGATAGCAATCAGCCCCAGCATTTT,CASSQAGDSNQPQHF
-,TRBJ2-5,TRBV6-2/TRBV6-3,TRBD2,TGTGCCAGCAGTCTTTTGGCCAGCGGGGGGGAGACCCAGTACTTC,CASSLLASGGETQYF
once,TRBJ2-7,TRBV28,-,TGTGCCAGCAGTTTGTCGACGGTCCACGAGCAGTACTTC,CASSLSTVHEQYF
few,TRBJ2-1,TRBV4-1,-,TGCGCCAGCAGCATGTACAATGAGCAGTTCTTC,CASSMYNEQFF
-,TRBJ1-5,TRBV7-2,-,TGTGCCAGCAGCTTATACAGATGGCAGCCCCAGCATTTT,CASSLYRWQPQHF
once,TRBJ2-1,TRBV6-5,-,TGTGCCAGCAGTTCTCCCCCGGGATCGAAATATCAGTTCTTC,CASSSPPGSKYQFF
-,TRBJ1-1,TRBV30,TRBD1,TGTGTAGGGGGCAGGGGCACTGAAGCTTTCTTT,CVGGRGTEAFF
few,TRBJ1-6,TRBV3-1/TRBV3-2,-,TGTGCCAGCAGCCAAAACAGGGAGTCTTCACCCCTCCACTTT,CASSQNRESSPLHF
-,TRBJ2-7,TRBV6-5,-,TGTGCCAGCAGTTACCGGGACGGAAGTGGACTACGGGAGCAGTACTTC,CASSYRDGSGLREQYF
-,TRBJ2-7,TRBV29-1,-,TGCAGCGTCTATCGAGGGGGGGCGGACTACGAGCAGTACTTC,CSVYRGGADYEQYF
once,TRBJ2-1,TRBV4-3,-,TGCGCCAGCAGCCTTTACGACAATGAGCAGTTCTTC,CASSLYDNEQFF
-,TRBJ1-6,TRBV27,TRBD1,TGTGCCAGCAGAGTAGGACAGGCCGTATATAATTCACCCCTCCACTTT,CASRVGQAVYNSPLHF
-,TRBJ2-3,TRBV10-3,TRBD2,TGTGCCACATCCGGGACTAGCGGGGGGAGCACAGATACGCAGTATTTT,CATSGTSGGSTDTQYF
-,TRBJ2-2,TRBV30,-,TGTGCCTGGAGTGTTTTAGGGACCGCGAACACCGGGGAGCTGTTTTTT,CAWSVLGTANTGELFF
-,TRBJ2-1,TRBV12-3/TRBV12-4,-,TGTGCCAGCATAGGAGGGTCTTACAATGAGCAGTTCTTC,CASIGGSYNEQFF
-,TRBJ1-2,TRBV28,TRBD1,TGTGCCAGCAGTTGGACAGGGGGCAAGGTCCCTAGGTATGGCTACACCTTC,CASSWTGGKVPRYGYTF
-,TRBJ2-2,TRBV25-1,TRBD1,TGTGCCAGCAAGGGGACAGGGTTGATCGGGGAGCTGTTTTTT,CASKGTGLIGELFF
-,TRBJ2-2,TRBV5-4,-,TGTGCCAGCAGCTTGGTCGGGGCGGACGGGGAGCTGTTTTTT,CASSLVGADGELFF
-,TRBJ1-1,TRBV2,-,TGTGCCAGCAGTGCCTGGGGGATGGCCACTGAAGCTTTCTTT,CASSAWGMATEAFF
-,TRBJ2-6,TRBV7-8,TRBD2,TGTGCCAGCAGCTTAGCCGGTGGAGCGGGGGGAGGGGCCAACGTCCTGACTTTC,CASSLAGGAGGGANVLTF
-,TRBJ2-1,TRBV7-8,-,TGTGCCAGCAGCCTCCAGAGGGGTAGGGGCAATGAGCAGTTCTTC,CASSLQRGRGNEQFF
-,TRBJ2-3,TRBV7-3,TRBD2,TGTGCCAGCAGCTTAAAGGGGACTAGCGGGGCTGCTACGCAGTATTTT,CASSLKGTSGAATQYF
-,TRBJ1-2,TRBV5-1,TRBD1,TGCGCCAGCAGCTTGCGGACAGGGGAATCGACTAACTATGGCTACACCTTC,CASSLRTGESTNYGYTF
-,TRBJ2-7,TRBV20-1,-,TGCAGTGCCTCCGGAACTTACGAGCAGTACTTC,CSASGTYEQYF
-,TRBJ2-3,TRBV6-6,TRBD2,TGTGCCAGCAGAGCTACTAGCGGGGGGGCAAAAGATACGCAGTATTTT,CASRATSGGAKDTQYF
-,TRBJ1-5,TRBV5-1,-,TGCGCCAGCAGCTTGGGCAGGGACAATCAGCCCCAGCATTTT,CASSLGRDNQPQHF
-,TRBJ1-3,TRBV6-5,-,TGTGCCAGCAGTCTTGGGGGCCTCTCTGGAAACACCATATATTTT,CASSLGGLSGNTIYF
-,TRBJ2-7,TRBV7-2,-,TGTGCCAGCAGCTTAGCCAGGAGCTCCTACGAGCAGTACTTC,CASSLARSSYEQYF
-,TRBJ2-1,TRBV5-1,-,TGCGCCAGCAGCTTGCGGCCGGGGGTAACCTACAATGAGCAGTTCTTC,CASSLRPGVTYNEQFF
-,TRBJ2-3,TRBV5-4,-,TGTGCCAGCAGACGAGACACAGATACGCAGTATTTT,CASRRDTDTQYF
-,TRBJ1-1,TRBV7-3,TRBD1,TGTGCCAGCAGCTTATCCCCCCTAGGGACAGGGGCTGAAGCTTTCTTT,CASSLSPLGTGAEAFF
once,TRBJ2-2,TRBV7-9,-,TGTGCCAGCAGCCCCCTCAAAGGGCGCGCCGGGGAGCTGTTTTTT,CASSPLKGRAGELFF
-,TRBJ2-7,TRBV5-8,-,TGTGCCAGCAGCTTGCGAGGCAGAGTTACCTACGAGCAGTACTTC,CASSLRGRVTYEQYF
-,TRBJ2-1,TRBV10-2,TRBD2,TGCGCCAGCACTTGGGTAGCGGGGGGCGGATTGAATTACAATGAGCAGTTCTTC,CASTWVAGGGLNYNEQFF
few,TRBJ1-4,TRBV5-1,TRBD1,TGCGCCAGCAGCCACACCGGGACAGGGGATGAAAAACTGTTTTTT,CASSHTGTGDEKLFF
once,TRBJ1-5,TRBV28,TRBD1,TGTGCCAGCAGTTTGTACAGGGGGCGATCCCAGCCCCAGCATTTT,CASSLYRGRSQPQHF
once,TRBJ2-4,TRBV2,-,TGTGCCAGCAGAGACAGAGAAGGCGTAATTCAGTACTTC,CASRDREGVIQYF
few,TRBJ2-1,TRBV5-1,TRBD2,TGCGCCAGCAGCACTGGTTTTTGGGGGGGAGCAAAGTCCCTACACAATGAGCAGTTCTTC,CASSTGFWGGAKSLHNEQFF
-,TRBJ1-6,TRBV9,-,TGTGCCAGCAGCGTAGATCCAGGGATCAATTCACCCCTCCACTTT,CASSVDPGINSPLHF
-,TRBJ2-3,TRBV14,-,TGTGCCAGCAGCCAGGTGCTTAGCGGTCCGGGAGTTGGATCGTCGCAGTATTTT,CASSQVLSGPGVGSSQYF
-,TRBJ2-7,TRBV9,TRBD2,TGTGCCAGCAGCCTCGGGGGGGGCAAGAACGAGCAGTACTTC,CASSLGGGKNEQYF
-,TRBJ1-2,TRBV9,-,TGTGCCAGCAGCGCACAGGGAAACTATGGCTACACCTTC,CASSAQGNYGYTF
-,TRBJ2-2,TRBV11-2,-,TGTGCCAGCAGCCCCCGAGGGCTGAACACCGGGGAGCTGTTTTTT,CASSPRGLNTGELFF
once,TRBJ2-1,TRBV7-3,-,TGTGCCAGCAGCCCCCGGGGCAACCCCAGGGATGAGCAGTTCTTC,CASSPRGNPRDEQFF
few,TRBJ2-5,TRBV6-5,-,TGTGCCAGCACCAGAAGGTACGGAGATCAAGAGACCCAGTACTTC,CASTRRYGDQETQYF
-,TRBJ1-5,TRBV5-6,TRBD1,TGTGCCAGCAGCTCGGACAGGGGTAATCAGCCCCAGCATTTT,CASSSDRGNQPQHF
once,TRBJ2-3,TRBV19,TRBD1,TGTGCCAGTAGTAGGACAGGGACTTCCACAGATACGCAGTATTTT,CASSRTGTSTDTQYF